This T cell receptor (beta chain) was documented in a study of control samples from healthy donors and cancer patients. Profiling relied on immunoSEQ multiplex PCR, and the TCRdb table lists in-frame clones only, not all of them. The sample shows some 100,000 clones, about 89% of them seen only once. Germline V gene sequence: CDR1 SGHAT, CDR2 FQNNGV. Trimming took off 4 bases at V and 4 bases at J, with 22 bases between the two ends. The CDR3 contains 18 residues. Sequencing was carried out using blood. This rearrangement joins TRBV11-2 to TRBJ2-2; D might be TRBD1 or TRBD2, each matching 5 bases. The TCR was taken from a woman between 50 and 59 years old in good health. CDR3 residues: CASSSPESRGPVTGELFF. The CDR3 DNA reads TGTGCCAGCAGCTCCCCGGAATCTAGGGGACCAGTCACCGGGGAGCTGTTTTTT.